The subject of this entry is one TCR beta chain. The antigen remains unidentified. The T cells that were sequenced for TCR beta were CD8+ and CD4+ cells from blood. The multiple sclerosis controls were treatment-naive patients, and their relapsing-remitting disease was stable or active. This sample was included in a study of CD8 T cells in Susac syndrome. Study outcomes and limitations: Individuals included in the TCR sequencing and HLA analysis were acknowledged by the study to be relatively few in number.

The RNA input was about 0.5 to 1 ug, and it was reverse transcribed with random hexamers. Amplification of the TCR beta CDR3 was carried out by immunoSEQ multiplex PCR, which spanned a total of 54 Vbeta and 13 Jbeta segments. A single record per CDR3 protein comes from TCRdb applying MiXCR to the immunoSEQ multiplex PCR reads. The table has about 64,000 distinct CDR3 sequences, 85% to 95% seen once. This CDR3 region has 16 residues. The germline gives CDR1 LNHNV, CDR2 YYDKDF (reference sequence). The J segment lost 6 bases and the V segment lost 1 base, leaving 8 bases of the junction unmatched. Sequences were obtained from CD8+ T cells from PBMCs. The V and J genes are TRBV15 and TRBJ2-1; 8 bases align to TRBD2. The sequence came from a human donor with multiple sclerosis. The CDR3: CATSRGGLGMGNEQFF. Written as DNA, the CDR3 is TGTGCCACCAGCAGAGGGGGACTAGGTATGGGCAATGAGCAGTTCTTC.